This T cell receptor delta chain was profiled in a study of Vδ1+ human thymocytes. Findings and caveats of the study: Thymic TRG and TRD repertoires appeared highly polyclonal, with Gaussian CDR3 length distributions.

This clone turned up a few times. Its target is unknown. RNA was extracted from the cells and then reverse transcribed. The CDR3 regions were amplified by multiplex PCR from V-gene primers to a constant-region primer. TCRdb called clones anew from the multiplex PCR reads with CATT. This sample has over 45,000 delta-chain clones, with more than 15% found just once. CDR1 is TSWWSYY, CDR2 QGS, per germline. V lost 2 bases, J lost 4 bases, and 32 bases lay in between. The CDR3 length is 21 residues. The sequenced sample was Vdelta1+ gamma-delta thymocytes from the thymus. Regarding subset: FACS-sorted CD3+ TCRalphabeta- TCRVdelta1+ TCRVdelta2- thymocytes. The sequence was collected from a boy younger than two who had congenital heart surgery. The rearrangement uses TRDV1 and TRDJ1; possible D gene TRDD3, 6 bases. The CDR3 nucleotides read TGTGCTCTTGGGGAAAACTTATTCTCGCCAGATACGCGAGGGGCGATCGATAAACTCATCTTT. Amino acids: CALGENLFSPDTRGAIDKLIF.